These 5 T cell receptor beta chains originate from one sample sequenced in a study of patients and donors after allogeneic stem cell transplantation (TCRdb year 2020). The library was made by RT-PCR. The sequencer listed for this sample is NextSeq 550. TCRdb trimmed the raw reads at Q25, called clones with MiXCR and kept productive beta chains. Every distinct CDR3 protein forms one entry, paired with its most common genes and DNA. The sample contains some 160,000 distinct CDR3 sequences, more than 20% of them found a single time. The top ten hold 25% to 30% of the sample. The sample taken for sequencing was blood, either unsorted or a sorted T cell fraction (not recorded which). The receptors derive from a human donor who was either an allogeneic HSCT recipient or a stem cell or donor lymphocyte infusion donor (not recorded which). It is not recorded whose cells these are; they may come from a transplant donor.

The chain couples TRBV29-1 to TRBJ2-7; a weak D match, TRBD2 (5 bases). Germline V lookup: CDR1 SQVTM, CDR2 ANQGSEA. The V and J ends lost 2 bases and 5 bases respectively, with 13 bases between them. This CDR3 has 13 residues. The CDR3 region is CSVESGVRHEQYF. The CDR3 bases are TGCAGCGTTGAATCCGGGGTACGCCACGAGCAGTACTTC.

This clonotype was seen only a few times. The DNA of the CDR3 is TGTGCCAGCAGTTTACCGAATCCAGGAGACTCCTACAATGAGCAGTTCTTC. This encodes CASSLPNPGDSYNEQFF. The chain joins TRBV27 to TRBJ2-1, with no clear D. V lost 2 bases, J lost 0 bases, and 14 bases lay in between. Per the germline V gene, CDR1 is MNHEY and CDR2 is SMNVEV (reference sequence). The CDR3 covers 17 residues.

The DNA of the CDR3 is TGTGCCAGCAGCTTAGGAATATTGAACACTGAAGCTTTCTTT. Translation: CASSLGILNTEAFF. The rearrangement uses TRBV7-9 and TRBJ1-1, with D unresolved. The germline CDR1 and CDR2 sequences are SEHNR and FQNEAQ (reference sequence). This CDR3 comprises 14 residues. V lost 1 base, J lost 0 bases, and 6 bases lay in between.

A note on this clonotype: A much larger clone lies one base from this, so it may be a read error. The genes are TRBV5-1 and TRBJ1-5, with D uncertain. The CDR3 extends over 15 amino acids. Germline-derived CDR1 and CDR2 are SGHRS and YFSETQ. Trimming took 3 bases from V and 5 from J, leaving 15 bases between them. CDR3 sequence (DNA): TGCGCCAGCAGCTGGACGGGGTCTGACGATCAGCCCCAGCATTTT. Translated, it gives CASSWTGSDDQPQHF.

This clonotype was counted a few times. V is TRBV20-1 and J is TRBJ2-1, with TRBD2 matching over 7 bases. Germline lookup yields CDR1 DFQATT and CDR2 SNEGSKA (reference sequence). The CDR3 sequence is 16 residues long. J lost 3 bases, V lost 3 bases, and 11 bases had no gene match. The CDR3 coding sequence is TGCAGTGCTAGGCCTCTGACTAGCCCTATCTACAATGAGCAGTTCTTC. Its protein is CSARPLTSPIYNEQFF.